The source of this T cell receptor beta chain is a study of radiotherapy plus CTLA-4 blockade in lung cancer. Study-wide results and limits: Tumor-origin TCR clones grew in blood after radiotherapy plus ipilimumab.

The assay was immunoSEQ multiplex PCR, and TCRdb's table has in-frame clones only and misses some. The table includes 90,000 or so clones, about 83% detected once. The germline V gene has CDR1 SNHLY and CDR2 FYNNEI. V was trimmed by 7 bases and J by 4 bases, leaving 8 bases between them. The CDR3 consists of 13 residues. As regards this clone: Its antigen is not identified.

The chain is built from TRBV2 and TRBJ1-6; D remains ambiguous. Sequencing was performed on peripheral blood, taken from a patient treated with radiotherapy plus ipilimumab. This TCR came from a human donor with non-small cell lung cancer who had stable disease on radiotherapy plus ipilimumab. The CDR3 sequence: CASKADYNSPLHF. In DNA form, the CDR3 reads TGTGCCAGCAAAGCCGATTATAATTCACCCCTCCACTTT.